This T cell receptor beta chain derives from a study of regulatory T cells in long-lasting Graves disease (dated by TCRdb to about 2021). A note on the overall study: Antithyroid drugs had been taken for less than 3 months by newly diagnosed Graves' disease patients. Patients with persistent Graves' disease were compared with patients with newly diagnosed Graves' disease using TCR sequencing and RNA sequencing of peripheral blood. The study was registered as a clinical trial and conducted in China. A total of about 35 samples underwent TCR sequencing, from 13 patients with persistent Graves' disease and 20 or so patients with newly diagnosed Graves' disease.

Many counts were recorded for this clonotype. Its antigen specificity is not known. One base away there is no much larger clone; base qualities are not given. Unmatched junction bases come to 7, with V trimmed by 3 bases and J by 2 bases. The CDR3 starts with the cysteine, ends with the phenylalanine, and has 16 residues. Only the CDR3 region is kept as DNA, spanning 48 bases read in frame from base 1. Per the germline V gene, MDHEN is the CDR1 and SYDVKM is the CDR2. What this sample's time point label stands for: newly diagnosed GD, antithyroid drugs for less than 3 months. For both TCR sequencing and RNA sequencing, RNA was extracted from PBMCs using TRIzol. Graves' disease was diagnosed according to American Thyroid Association guidelines. Patients were recruited from an endocrinology department in Xi'an, China. Each patient gave about 8.1 milliliters of peripheral blood, collected in an EDTA anticoagulant tube. Ficoll Paque Plus density gradient separation was used to isolate PBMCs, and no further T cell sorting was performed. An Agilent 2100 Bioanalyzer and agarose gel were used to check RNA quality, and a NanoDrop 2000 was used to measure RNA concentration.

Overall study outcomes, separate from this receptor: Compared with newly diagnosed patients, patients with persistent Graves' disease had lower TCR Shannon entropy and fewer highly expanded clones, which suggests clonal expansion. The small sample size was acknowledged by the authors as a limitation that may reduce accuracy. Patients with persistent disease shared more public clonotypes (approximately 2,500) than newly diagnosed patients did (roughly 970). Sequencing and analysis were restricted to the TCR beta chain. Persistent disease showed preferential use of TRBV28, TRBJ1-2 and TRBJ2-5, whereas newly diagnosed disease favored TRBV20-1 and TRBJ2-1. Peripheral blood alone was examined, since thyroid tissue, which constituted the primary lesion, could not be accessed.

Libraries were built with multiplex PCR. Sequencing took place on an Illumina HiSeq 4000. iRepertoire HTBI primers and Arm-PCR amplification of CDR3 regions were used to construct TCR beta libraries. PCR products were gel purified before sequencing. On the study's bioinformatics: A total of roughly 67 TRBV and 14 TRBJ segments were identified across samples and were used for gene usage analysis of CDR3 amino acid clonotypes. Filtered high-quality paired reads were merged into contigs using COPE and FqMerger. Contigs were aligned with BLAST to IMGT TRBV, TRBD and TRBJ reference genes, and CDR3 was defined per IMGT. Highly expanded clones were defined as clonotypes with a frequency above 0.1%. Repertoire diversity was measured by Shannon entropy, and V-J evenness by the Gini coefficient. Public clonotypes were defined as clonotypes shared by more than one individual. TCRdb reanalyzed the raw reads on its own, using fastp at Q25 for trimming and MiXCR for clone calling, and kept in-frame beta chains. Rows with a matching CDR3 protein are joined into one entry that keeps the most common DNA and genes. The V and J calls, along with clone size, are taken from TCRdb and not from the paper's own processing. This sample holds roughly 400,000 distinct CDR3 sequences; 15% were observed only once. The top ten clonotypes cover over 7% of the sample.

These sequences were also reported in another study, on T cells in Graves' hyperthyroidism and ophthalmopathy. The other study reports the following: Graves' hyperthyroidism was defined as stable when no progression to ophthalmopathy occurred over 18 months of follow-up. Hyperthyroidism patients were newly diagnosed, had a disease duration of under 2 months, and were aged 18 to 65 years. Exclusion was applied to patients with uncontrolled infections, other autoimmune diseases, pregnancy or lactation. Diagnoses were established on the basis of clinical symptoms, serum thyroxine and TRAb, thyroid ultrasound, and orbital computed tomography. The first round of RT-PCR for the TCR CDR3 was performed with the HTBI primer set and the Qiagen OneStep RT-PCR kit. Most expanded thyroid clonotypes (frequency above 0.001) were also found in blood, which suggests that blood repertoires may mirror thyroid immune responses. In cross-validation, a model built on a 13 V-J signature told ophthalmopathy apart from stable hyperthyroidism with 87.88% sensitivity and approximately 84% specificity, and in testing the same model reached 80%/75%. During validation, the model predicted progression to ophthalmopathy a median of about 6.5 months ahead of onset, with roughly 65% sensitivity and around 72% specificity. A discovery cohort of about a hundred patients, 43 with Graves' ophthalmopathy and about 58 with stable Graves' hyperthyroidism, was used to find distinguishing TCR V-J signatures. Whether ophthalmopathy could be predicted prospectively was tested in an independent validation cohort made up of some 20 hyperthyroidism patients plus 17 patients who later progressed to ophthalmopathy. The 100 discovery patients were randomly split 7:3 into training and test sets. In six Graves' hyperthyroidism patients, the study also compared T-cell repertoires from thyroid tissue with T-cell repertoires from blood. After sampling, hyperthyroidism patients received methimazole starting at 30 mg daily, and ophthalmopathy patients received high-dose intravenous methylprednisolone. The libraries were constructed in a second round of multiplex PCR and then size-selected and purified. Sequencing of the libraries was done on an Illumina HiSeq2000 using paired-end 100 bp reads. SOAPnuke was used to process the raw data, throwing out any read that contained adapters or uncalled bases, had a mean Phred below 15, or lacked an exact constant-primer or identifier match. High-quality paired reads were merged using COPE v1.2.5, and each unique nucleotide sequence was defined as a clonotype. MiTCR v1.1 was used to align clonotypes to the IMGT TRBV, TRBD and TRBJ reference segments. The analysis was restricted to V-J combinations with a frequency above 0.0001, which together covered 99.2% of the repertoires. A TCS score was defined as the ratio of F50 (clonal expansion) to E x V (chaos), with BLOSUM62-based TCRdist applied between CDR3 peptides within each V-J. Welch's t-statistics and random forest reduced several hundred V-J features to 10 to 15, which were used in a naive Bayes classifier (R e1071). No statistical method was used to set the sample size in advance, and investigators knew the group allocation. According to the paper, TCR Vbeta CDR3 sequencing was carried out on some 130 peripheral blood samples, which came from over 40 ophthalmopathy, around 74 hyperthyroidism and some 17 progressor patients.

The clonotype comes from a woman between 40 and 50 years old with Graves disease. Donor details come from another sample of the same person, matched by shared clones. Sequenced material: peripheral blood mononuclear cells (PBMCs), taken at new diagnosis, from a patient treated with antithyroid drugs. Recombination connected TRBV28 to TRBJ2-1; TRBD1 fits 7 bases in the junction. The CDR3 protein: CASSFQIGTAYNEQFF. The DNA sequence is TGTGCCAGCAGTTTCCAAATCGGGACAGCCTACAATGAGCAGTTCTTC.